In its sample, the clone carrying this TCR beta chain was seen once. This sample was included in a study of shared T cell receptors in the human thymus. Germline assignment: CDR1 MGHDK and CDR2 SYGVNS. This CDR3 comprises 17 residues. V shed 7 bases and J 0 bases; nucleotides not matched to a gene: 9. Only in-frame clones appear in the TCRdb table, and some are missing; sequencing was by immunoSEQ multiplex PCR. Of hundreds of thousands of clones detected, around 87% appear once; the ten largest clones hold 0.0094%. The same sample was also studied in work on human thymus T cells.

Material for sequencing was thymocytes. The chain couples TRBV25-1 to TRBJ2-6; 7 bases agree with TRBD1. This TCR derives from a boy younger than two with a congenital heart defect. CDR3 protein: CASTRDRPSSGANVLTF. Written as DNA, the CDR3 is TGTGCCAGCACCCGGGACAGACCTAGCTCTGGGGCCAACGTCCTGACTTTC.